This T cell receptor beta chain was identified during a study of technical replicates of blood from a few donors. Measured with immunoSEQ multiplex PCR; TCRdb has only the in-frame clones, and not every one. Here the sample spans some 62,000 clones, 70% to 90% being singletons. Germline V gives CDR1 MGHRA, CDR2 YSYEKL. Trimming took 6 bases from V and 4 from J, leaving 16 bases between them. The CDR3 length is 14 residues. The sequencing input was PBMCs. The sequence came from a human donor in good health. Some clones in this sample may be carry-over from other donors' samples. The rearrangement links TRBV4-1 to TRBJ2-7, with a tentative D call TRBD2 (6 bases). This CDR3 reads CASSHQAGQYEQYF. The CDR3 DNA follows: TGCGCCAGCAGTCACCAAGCGGGCCAGTACGAGCAGTACTTC.